Listed here are 5 T cell receptor beta chains from one sample, sequenced in a study of shared clonotypes between healthy human individuals (dated by TCRdb to 2018 to 2020). Library preparation was by the immunoSEQ multiplex PCR assay. TCRdb mirrors the immuneACCESS table, restricted to in-frame sequences. Some clones are absent from its copies; in checked studies, under half trace to an unresolved V gene, and the reason for the others is unknown. This sample has under 1,100,000 clones in its table, and about four fifths of those were observed once. The ten largest clones add up to around 0.61% of the sample. Sequencing was performed on memory CD4+ T cells from PBMCs. What the cell subset or site label conveys for this sample: CD45RA-negative fraction. The receptors were gathered from a man aged 18 to 35 in good health. Some clones in this sample may be carry-over from other donors' samples.

The chain joins TRBV7-2 to TRBJ2-1, with 7 bases lining up with TRBD2. After removal of 5 bases from V and 7 bases from J, the junction contained 8 bases not matched to a gene. The CDR3 loop spans 14 amino acids. Germline assignment: CDR1 SGHTA and CDR2 FQGNSA. CDR3 amino acids: CASSPSRTSNEQFF. DNA for the CDR3: TGTGCCAGCAGCCCCTCCCGGACTAGTAATGAGCAGTTCTTC.

This chain connects TRBV7-6 to TRBJ1-5; D possibly corresponds to TRBD1 (6 bases). The CDR3 loop spans 15 amino acids. Germline values: CDR1 SGHVS, CDR2 FNYEAQ. The V gene lost 5 bases and the J gene lost 0 bases, with 11 bases spanning the gap. CDR3 protein: CASSVGGGSNQPQHF. Written as DNA, the CDR3 is TGTGCCAGCAGCGTTGGAGGGGGTAGCAATCAGCCCCAGCATTTT.

About this clone itself: This sample also contains other DNA sequences that code for the same CDR3. The chain joins TRBV28 to TRBJ1-2; no definite D call. Germline loops: CDR1 MDHEN, CDR2 SYDVKM. The CDR3 covers 12 residues. The V end lost 1 base, the J end lost 8 bases, and 8 bases lay between the germline ends. CDR3 in DNA: TGTGCCAGCAGTTTATACTTCAGGGGCTACACCTTC. Translation gives CASSLYFRGYTF.

The chain employs TRBV11-2 and TRBJ2-2; 9 nucleotides align to TRBD1. The CDR3 runs to 13 residues. Germline assignment: CDR1 SGHAT and CDR2 FQNNGV. The trim removed 3 bases at V and 13 bases at J, leaving 6 bases unmatched. CDR3 nucleotide sequence: TGTGCCAGCAGCTTTGCGGGGACAGGGAGGCTGTTTTTT. Amino acids: CASSFAGTGRLFF.

The chain has TRBV6-1 and TRBJ2-2; 8 bases are a match to TRBD1. After removal of 2 bases from V and 6 bases from J, the junction contained 5 bases not matched to a gene. CDR1 is MNHNS, CDR2 SASEGT, per germline. This CDR3 is built from 15 residues. The CDR3 reads CASSEYGQGPGELFF. DNA for the CDR3: TGTGCCAGCAGTGAATACGGACAGGGTCCCGGGGAGCTGTTTTTT.